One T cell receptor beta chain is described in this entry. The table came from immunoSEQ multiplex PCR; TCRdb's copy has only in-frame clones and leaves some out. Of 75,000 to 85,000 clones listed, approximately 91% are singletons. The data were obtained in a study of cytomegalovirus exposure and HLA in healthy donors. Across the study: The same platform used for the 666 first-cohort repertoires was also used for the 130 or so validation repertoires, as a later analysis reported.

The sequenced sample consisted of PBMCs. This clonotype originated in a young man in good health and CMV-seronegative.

CDR3 nucleotides: TGTGCCAGCAGTTACCGAATAGCCTACGAGCAGTACTTC. Protein sequence: CASSYRIAYEQYF. The rearrangement joins TRBV6-5 to TRBJ2-7, with D hard to call. Trimming pared 2 bases from V and 2 bases from J, leaving 7 bases between. The germline CDR1 and CDR2 sequences are MNHEY and SVGAGI. This CDR3 is 13 amino acids long.